Listed below are T cell receptor beta chains from one sample, sequenced in a study of blood T cell repertoires in COVID-19. The repertoire was sequenced with immunoSEQ multiplex PCR; TCRdb's copy has only in-frame clones and lacks some. The table records about 280,000 clones, 70% to 90% of them present only once. Input material: peripheral blood. All receptors come from a woman aged 25 to 45 who had recovered from COVID-19. Each CDR3 is given without its conserved first and last residue.

>TRBJ1-1|TRBV2
ASRITGGKNTEAF
>TRBJ2-1|TRBV5-6
ASSLSTSWSYNEQF
>TRBJ1-4|TRBV19
ASTVGTGGNEKLF
>TRBJ1-4|TRBV7-2
ASRGQGFTNEKLF
>TRBJ1-1|TRBV11-2
ASSARQGRGTEAF
>TRBJ2-5|TRBV7-2
ASSWSGGNQETQY
>TRBJ2-7|TRBV6-5
ASSPSGHRSYEQY
>TRBJ2-2|TRBV19
ASSFSGGTGELF
>TRBJ2-2|TRBV18
ASSPQGQATGELF
>TRBJ1-6|TRBV5-1
ASSLVEGGNSPLH
>TRBJ2-3|TRBV6-6
ASSSARDTTQY
>TRBJ2-2|TRBV15
ATSTGGTGGAYTGELF
>TRBJ2-5|TRBV2
ASITIQGETQY
>TRBJ1-2|TRBV6-2/TRBV6-3
ASSYRGQGDFYGYT
>TRBJ1-2|TRBV3-1/TRBV3-2
ASSQGQVGGGYT
>TRBJ2-3|TRBV9
ASSPGTFPTDTQY
>TRBJ2-2|TRBV9
ASSVRAVAGVTGELF
>TRBJ1-2|TRBV12-2
ASRLATVTGGDRYGYT
>TRBJ2-2|TRBV9
ASSNPGLAGGPSTGELF
>TRBJ1-1|TRBV29-1
SSDIGGNTEAF
>TRBJ2-7|TRBV5-1
ASSLSGGIPYEQY
>TRBJ1-5|TRBV2
ASSRQVSNQPQH
>TRBJ1-3|TRBV6-5
ASSYSQGSGNTIY
>TRBJ2-2|TRBV12-3/TRBV12-4
ASSLSRTGELF
>TRBJ2-5|TRBV27
ASSFLSGTSILETQY
>TRBJ1-2|TRBV7-9
ASSKDGTAAPRPGYT
>TRBJ2-7|TRBV28
ASSSGTSGYEQY
>TRBJ2-2|TRBV5-8
ASSGGTGDTGELF
>TRBJ2-2|TRBV12-3/TRBV12-4
ASNPEATGELF
>TRBJ2-5|TRBV19
ASSIVAGGLETQY
>TRBJ2-1|TRBV27
ASSRSSGGRNEQF
>TRBJ2-1|TRBV5-6
ASSPGGRNEQF
>TRBJ2-1|TRBV24-1
ATGLAGDNEQF
>TRBJ2-1|TRBV15
ATSGAAGVGYNEQF
>TRBJ2-7|TRBV7-8
ASSLAKDRGPPYEQY
>TRBJ2-3|TRBV18
ASSRGTSGFTDTQY
>TRBJ1-2|TRBV5-6
ASSNQDRLLWGYT
>TRBJ2-7|TRBV4-1
ASSQGLAGAEEQY
>TRBJ2-1|TRBV7-2
ASSRRTGGNEQF